The sequence of this TCR beta chain was determined in a study of breast tumors, draining lymph nodes, adjacent tissues. Notes on this clonotype: It may be a read error: a sequence one base away is much more abundant.

TCRdb called the multiplex PCR reads again in MiXCR, with one record for every CDR3 protein. The table lists about 180,000 distinct CDR3 sequences, 30% to 35% of them singletons. There are 17 residues in the CDR3. Germline V CDR1 and CDR2: LGHNA, YSLEER. Samples came from axillary lymph nodes draining the breast cancer. The source is a female donor with breast cancer. Some clones in this sample may be carry-over from other donors' samples. The chain combines TRBV4-3 with TRBJ2-7, with 10 bases fitting TRBD1. The material sequenced was axillary lymph node tissue. Written as DNA, the CDR3 is TGCACCAGCAGCCAACACCAGCCGGGACAGGGGAGCCTTGGGCAGTACTTC. Protein sequence: CTSSQHQPGQGSLGQYF.